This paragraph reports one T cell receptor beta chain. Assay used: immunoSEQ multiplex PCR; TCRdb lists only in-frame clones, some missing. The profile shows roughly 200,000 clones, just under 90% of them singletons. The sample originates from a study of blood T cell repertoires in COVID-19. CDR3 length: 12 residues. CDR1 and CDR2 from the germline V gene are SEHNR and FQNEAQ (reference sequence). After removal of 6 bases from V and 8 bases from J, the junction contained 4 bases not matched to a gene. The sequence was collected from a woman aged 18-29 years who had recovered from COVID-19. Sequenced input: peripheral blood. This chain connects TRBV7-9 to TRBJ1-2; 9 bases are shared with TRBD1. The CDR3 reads CASRLTGGGYTF. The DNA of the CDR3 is TGTGCCAGCAGGTTGACAGGGGGAGGCTACACCTTC. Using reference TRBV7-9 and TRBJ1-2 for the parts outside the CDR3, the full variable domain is DTGVSQNPRHKITKRGQNVTFRCDPISEHNRLYWYRQTLGQGPEFLTYFQNEAQLEKSRLLSDRFSAERPKGSFSTLEIQRTEQGDSAMYLCASRLTGGGYTFGSGTRLTVV.